This T cell receptor beta chain was identified during a study of cytomegalovirus exposure and HLA in healthy donors. Study information: There were about 85 million unique TCRs (from HLA-typed donors) in an early data release.

V lost 6 bases and J 6 bases, leaving 15 bases between the germline ends. CDR3 size: 14 residues. The germline V gene has CDR1 MNHEY and CDR2 SMNVEV (reference sequence). With 60 Vbeta and 13 Jbeta primers, the PCR was carried out. Profiling relied on immunoSEQ multiplex PCR, and the TCRdb table lists in-frame clones only, not all of them. This repertoire shows 150,000 to 200,000 clones, less than 90% found once; its top ten account for 6.3%. This clone occurred once. No antigen is known for it. Study-wide findings and caveats: A later analysis linked a missense DCLRE1C variant to TCR beta V- and J-gene trimming. Most TCRs appeared rarely, but some public TCRs recurred in many donors. Presence/absence comparisons presumed near-even sequencing depth among donors.

Sample: PBMCs. V is TRBV27 and J is TRBJ2-1, with D perhaps TRBD2 (6 bases). The TCR comes from a male donor in good health and CMV-seropositive. The CDR3: CASSAGWSGNEQFF. The DNA of the CDR3 is TGTGCCAGCAGCGCGGGGTGGTCGGGCAATGAGCAGTTCTTC.